This is a list of T cell receptor beta chains from one sample in a study of PD-L1 blockade in urothelial cancer. Data came from immunoSEQ multiplex PCR; TCRdb stores just in-frame clones and leaves some out. The sample lists more than 55,000 clones; around 83% were seen once. This specimen consisted of PBMCs, obtained around atezolizumab (anti-PD-L1) treatment. These receptors were obtained from a man aged 50 or older with urothelial cancer. The CDR3 runs from the conserved cysteine through the conserved F or W. D genes are given only for firm matches. Only part of the rows carry a size: once, few, many, or a class if the clone is expanded.

v_gene	j_gene	d_gene	abundance	CDR3nt	CDR3aa
TRBV11-2	TRBJ2-5	-	-	TGTGCCAGCAGCTTAAGCGCGGGGCGGGCGGAGACCCAGTACTTC	CASSLSAGRAETQYF
TRBV19	TRBJ2-1	TRBD2	-	TGTGCCAGTAGTCTAGCGGGCCGGGATAATGAGCAGTTCTTC	CASSLAGRDNEQFF
TRBV9	TRBJ2-7	-	-	TGTGCCAGCAGCGTAGGTGGGGCCTTCTACGAGCAGTACTTC	CASSVGGAFYEQYF
TRBV2	TRBJ1-1	-	-	TGTGCCAGCCGTGCGGGGCGGGGGAGGGGGAACACTGAAGCTTTCTTT	CASRAGRGRGNTEAFF
TRBV5-5	TRBJ2-7	TRBD1	-	TGTGCCAGCAGGATTCAGGGGGCCTACGAGCAGTACTTC	CASRIQGAYEQYF
TRBV9	TRBJ2-3	-	-	TGTGCCAGCAGCCCCCTCCCCGCGTCGGGGAGCACAGATACGCAGTATTTT	CASSPLPASGSTDTQYF
TRBV30	TRBJ1-5	-	-	TGTGCCTGGAGCGGAGGGAACAATCAGCCCCAGCATTTT	CAWSGGNNQPQHF
TRBV9	TRBJ2-6	-	-	TGTGCCAGCAGCGTACTTGGGGCCAACGTCCTGACTTTC	CASSVLGANVLTF
TRBV28	TRBJ2-7	-	medium-sized	TGTGCCAGCAGGGAGACAGGACCCCATGGCTACGAGCAGTACTTC	CASRETGPHGYEQYF
TRBV19	TRBJ2-5	-	few	TGTGCCAGTAGTATAGGCCCGGGTGAGACCCAGTACTTC	CASSIGPGETQYF
TRBV9	TRBJ2-1	-	-	TGTGCCAGCAGCGTTGACACCTACCTCAATGAGCAGTTCTTC	CASSVDTYLNEQFF
TRBV13	TRBJ2-3	TRBD2	-	TGTGCCAGCAGCTCGAGCGGGAGGAGTCGCACAGATACGCAGTATTTT	CASSSSGRSRTDTQYF